The 25 T cell receptor beta chains below come from one sample, sequenced in a study of shared clonotypes between healthy human individuals. Sequencing used immunoSEQ multiplex PCR; TCRdb keeps in-frame clones, though not all of them. The sample lists roughly 2.2 million clones, around 92% occurring once. The sample comprised naive CD4+ T cells from PBMCs. Subset here: CD45RA+ positively selected. The receptors were gathered from a young man in good health. Some clones in this sample may be carry-over from other donors' samples.

This chain joins TRBV21-1 and TRBJ2-5; the DNA was not compared with TRBD2, the D call given in the table. TRBV21-1 is termed a pseudogene. There are 16 residues in the CDR3. The CDR3 protein is CASSGRLAGAAETQYF. The DNA for the CDR3 is TGTGCCAGCAGCGGTCGACTAGCGGGAGCGGCGGAGACCCAGTACTTC.

The chain uses TRBV4-1 and TRBJ2-5; D remains unclear. The CDR3 is made up of 14 amino acids. CDR1 MGHRA and CDR2 YSYEKL come from the germline V gene. V lost 1 base and J 5 bases, leaving 11 bases between the germline ends. In nucleotides, the CDR3 is TGCGCCAGCAGCCAAGTTCATCCAGTGGAGACCCAGTACTTC. As protein: CASSQVHPVETQYF.

This clone was seen just once. The chain has TRBV7-9 and TRBJ2-2, with a weak D call TRBD1 (6 bases). The germline V gene encodes CDR1 SEHNR and CDR2 FQNEAQ (reference sequence). Trimming cost V 2 bases and J 6 bases, with 7 bases left between them. The CDR3 has 13 residues. The CDR3 region has the DNA TGTGCCAGCAGCTTATGGGGGCCCGGGGAGCTGTTTTTT. Translation gives CASSLWGPGELFF.

The genes are TRBV14 and TRBJ2-2; perhaps D is TRBD1 or TRBD2 (6 bases each). Trimming removed 0 bases at V and 6 bases at J, with 14 bases between. Germline V gives CDR1 SGHDN, CDR2 FVKESK. The CDR3 covers 16 residues. The CDR3 reads CASSQDQGRKAGELFF. The CDR3 region has the DNA TGTGCCAGCAGCCAAGATCAGGGGAGGAAGGCCGGGGAGCTGTTTTTT.

The rearrangement joins TRBV30 to TRBJ2-1; 13 bases match TRBD2. The CDR3 loop spans 13 amino acids. V lost 3 bases and J lost 9; bases outside the gene matches: 2. Germline V gene lookup returns CDR1 GTSNPN and CDR2 SVGIG (reference sequence). CDR3 sequence reads: CAWRGLAGVEQFF. DNA of the CDR3: TGTGCCTGGAGAGGACTAGCGGGAGTTGAGCAGTTCTTC. Looking up the rest from reference TRBV30 and TRBJ2-1 gives the full variable domain: SQTIHQWPATLVQPVGSPLSLECTVEGTSNPNLYWYRQAAGRGLQLLFYSVGIGQISSEVPQNLSASRPQDRQFILSSKKLLLSDSGFYLCAWRGLAGVEQFFGPGTRLTVL.

The rearrangement links TRBV5-1 to TRBJ2-1; D may be TRBD1 (5 bases). This CDR3 has 13 residues. V was shortened by 2 bases and J by 7 bases, with 10 bases between the two germline ends. CDR1 is SGHRS and CDR2 is YFSETQ in the germline V gene. The CDR3 coding sequence is TGCGCCAGCAGCTTACAGGATTATAATGAGCAGTTCTTC. Translation: CASSLQDYNEQFF.

The chain combines TRBV28 with TRBJ2-1, with 10 nucleotides matching TRBD2. Germline CDR1 and CDR2: MDHEN and SYDVKM. The ends lost 6 bases at V and 4 bases at J; junction bases unmatched: 12. The CDR3 runs to 17 residues. CDR3 sequence: CASSRRTSGTAYNEQFF. As DNA, the CDR3 is TGTGCCAGCAGCCGACGGACTAGCGGAACTGCTTACAATGAGCAGTTCTTC.

The chain couples TRBV30 to TRBJ1-3; TRBD1 is a possible D gene (5 bases). The CDR3 is 15 amino acids. The germline V and J ends were trimmed by 6 bases and 4 bases, with 19 bases remaining between them. Germline V CDR1 and CDR2: GTSNPN, SVGIG (reference sequence). The CDR3 DNA is TGTGCCTGCGGCCGAAAGGGGATGTTGGGAAACACCATATATTTT. As protein: CACGRKGMLGNTIYF.

The V and J genes are TRBV4-2 and TRBJ1-5, with 11 nucleotides matching TRBD1. The CDR3 spans 16 residues. Germline loops: CDR1 LGHNA, CDR2 YNFKEQ. J lost 5 bases, V lost 4 bases, and 7 bases had no gene match. CDR3 sequence (DNA): TGTGCCAGCAGCCGAGACCTGGGACAGGGGGATCAGCCCCAGCATTTT. It yields the protein CASSRDLGQGDQPQHF.

V is TRBV7-9 and J is TRBJ2-2; no clear D. The V gene's germline CDR1 is SEHNR and CDR2 FQNEAQ (reference sequence). The CDR3 loop spans 14 amino acids. The V and J ends lost 10 bases and 1 base respectively, with 13 bases between them. For the CDR3, the DNA is TGTGCCATCCTATACCGACAGAACACCGGGGAGCTGTTTTTT. It translates to CAILYRQNTGELFF. Full variable domain (outside the CDR3, taken from reference TRBV7-9 and TRBJ2-2): DTGVSQNPRHKITKRGQNVTFRCDPISEHNRLYWYRQTLGQGPEFLTYFQNEAQLEKSRLLSDRFSAERPKGSFSTLEIQRTEQGDSAMYLCAILYRQNTGELFFGEGSRLTVL.

This clone was counted once. This chain connects TRBV28 to TRBJ1-2; no clear D gene. Germline V gene lookup returns CDR1 MDHEN and CDR2 SYDVKM. Trimming stripped 4 bases from V and 2 bases from J, with 14 bases between. The CDR3 contains 15 residues. The CDR3 spells CASSSVSKVNYGYTF. CDR3 nucleotide sequence: TGTGCCAGCAGTTCGGTGTCCAAGGTCAACTATGGCTACACCTTC.

V and J are TRBV5-3 and TRBJ2-1; D gene unclear. TRBV5-3 is placed among ORFs of uncertain function. The V gene lost 3 bases and the J gene lost 8 bases, with 12 bases spanning the gap. The CDR3 is made up of 13 amino acids. CDR3 nucleotide sequence: TGTGCCAGAAGCTCCCGCTTTAGGGATGAGCAGTTCTTC. This sequence encodes CARSSRFRDEQFF.

The chain recombines TRBV18 with TRBJ2-7; D remains ambiguous. V shed 3 bases and J shed 1 base, with 10 bases lying between them. This CDR3 comprises 14 residues. The V gene's germline CDR1 is KGHSH and CDR2 LQKENI. CDR3 residues: CASSPAAVSYEQYF. The CDR3, as DNA: TGTGCCAGCTCACCCGCAGCCGTATCCTACGAGCAGTACTTC.

V usage is TRBV28 and J usage is TRBJ1-1; 7 nucleotides match TRBD1. CDR3 size: 14 residues. The V gene end was trimmed by 7 bases and the J gene end by 5 bases; junction bases not matched to a gene: 10. In germline, CDR1 is MDHEN, CDR2 SYDVKM. CDR3 sequence: CASIPGGGRTEAFF. The CDR3 DNA reads as TGTGCCAGCATCCCAGGGGGGGGCCGAACTGAAGCTTTCTTT.

The gene calls are TRBV6-5 and TRBJ2-7, with D perhaps TRBD1 (6 bases). CDR1 and CDR2 from the germline V gene are MNHEY and SVGAGI. The V end lost 0 bases, the J end lost 0 bases, and 9 bases lay between the germline ends. The CDR3 totals 15 residues. The CDR3 coding sequence is TGTGCCAGCAGTTACTCGAACAGGGACTCCTACGAGCAGTACTTC. This gives the protein CASSYSNRDSYEQYF.

This clone occurred once. The chain couples TRBV11-2 to TRBJ2-7, with 16 positions matching TRBD2. This CDR3 spans 17 amino acids. Germline lookup yields CDR1 SGHAT and CDR2 FQNNGV. The trim removed 5 bases at V and 6 bases at J, leaving 10 bases unmatched. In DNA, the CDR3 is TGTGCCAGCAGCCCCTTCCGTGGGACTAGCGGGAGGGCCGAGCAGTACTTC. This gives the protein CASSPFRGTSGRAEQYF.

Notes on this clone: No conserved phenylalanine or tryptophan ends this CDR3, so it is likely a read error. No DNA is shown, since the ends of the CDR3 on it are uncertain; the CDR3 is the one TCRdb lists. This chain connects TRBV28 to TRBJ2-7. Germline-derived CDR1 and CDR2 are MDHEN and SYDVKM. The CDR3 spans 14 residues, counting both ends. The CDR3 sequence: CASTDRLPPSKVVS.

The rearrangement joins TRBV7-9 to TRBJ1-2; a weak D match, TRBD1 (5 bases). V shed 1 base and J shed 7 bases, with 16 bases lying between them. Germline CDR1 SEHNR, CDR2 FQNEAQ (reference sequence). CDR3 length: 15 amino acids. In nucleotides, the CDR3 is TGTGCCAGCAGCTTAGGAGCCGGGGGAGGTCGTGGCTACACCTTC. This codes for CASSLGAGGGRGYTF.

The V gene is TRBV21-1, the J gene TRBJ2-5; the D call in the table, TRBD1, was not verified against the DNA. TRBV21-1 is annotated as a pseudogene. This CDR3 is built from 17 residues. CDR3 sequence (DNA): TGTGCCAGCAGCGAGGGAGGAGACAGGGGTTTGCTCGAGACCCAGTACTTC. It translates to CASSEGGDRGLLETQYF.

The chain recombines TRBV25-1 with TRBJ2-2; tentative D call: TRBD2 (5 bases). CDR1 and CDR2 from the germline V gene are MGHDK and SYGVNS. The CDR3 consists of 12 residues. V lost 4 bases to trimming and J lost 11 bases, with 11 bases between them. The CDR3 loop reads CASSAPTTELFF. In nucleotides, the CDR3 is TGTGCCAGCAGTGCCCCGACTACCGAGCTGTTTTTT.

This clone has more than one count but fewer than ten. The chain links TRBV7-9 to TRBJ2-2; a possible D gene is TRBD1 (6 bases). V lost 0 bases and J 0 bases, leaving 8 bases between the germline ends. This CDR3 region has 16 residues. Germline values: CDR1 SEHNR, CDR2 FQNEAQ (reference sequence). The CDR3 bases are TGTGCCAGCAGCTTAGCACAGGGCCCGAACACCGGGGAGCTGTTTTTT. Its translation is CASSLAQGPNTGELFF.

With regard to this clone: The sample contains more than one DNA sequence encoding this CDR3. This rearrangement joins TRBV7-2 to TRBJ1-1; 7 bases fit TRBD1. The CDR3 is 14 amino acids. V lost 4 bases and J lost 5; bases outside the gene matches: 7. Germline V gene lookup returns CDR1 SGHTA and CDR2 FQGNSA. The chain's CDR3 is CASSSYRGGTEAFF. The CDR3 nucleotides read TGTGCCAGCAGCTCCTACAGGGGAGGTACTGAAGCTTTCTTT.

The V gene is TRBV2, the J gene TRBJ2-7; D might be TRBD1 or TRBD2, each matching 5 bases. The CDR3 extends over 12 amino acids. The ends were cut back, 7 bases at V and 7 bases at J, with 14 bases in the middle. Germline loops: CDR1 SNHLY, CDR2 FYNNEI. This chain's CDR3 is CASKNSGTEQYF. CDR3 DNA sequence: TGTGCCAGCAAAAACAGTGGGACGGAGCAGTACTTC.

The chain uses TRBV6-5 and TRBJ2-5; D possibly corresponds to TRBD1 (6 bases). This CDR3 is 14 amino acids long. The V end lost 8 bases, the J end lost 2 bases, and 15 bases lay between the germline ends. Per the germline V gene, CDR1 is MNHEY and CDR2 is SVGAGI. DNA of the CDR3: TGTGCCAGCGGCCGGGACACATATCAAGAGACCCAGTACTTC. Encoded protein: CASGRDTYQETQYF.

V usage is TRBV5-6 and J usage is TRBJ1-5, with no clear D. The CDR3 loop spans 11 amino acids. From germline, CDR1 is SGHDT and CDR2 YYEEEE. V was pared by 2 bases and J by 11 bases, with 8 bases between. The CDR3 sequence is CASSFDPSQHF. For the CDR3, the DNA is TGTGCCAGCAGCTTCGACCCGTCCCAGCATTTT.